This TCR beta chain was identified in a study of Graves' ophthalmopathy and Graves' hyperthyroidism. Trimming shortened V by 8 bases and J by 5 bases, and 19 bases separated the two germline ends. The CDR3 totals 14 residues. Germline CDR1 reads MNHNS; CDR2 reads SASEGT. The study amplified TCR beta CDR3 regions using RNA transcripts. HTBI primers served in a first-round RT-PCR, which a second-round multiplex PCR followed. TCRdb itself ran the multiplex PCR reads through MiXCR, one entry per CDR3 protein. The sample lists about 660,000 distinct CDR3 sequences, 35% to 50% occurring once. This chain uses TRBV6-1 with TRBJ2-7, with D possibly being TRBD2 (5 bases). The sequence was collected from an adult man with Graves' ophthalmopathy. Sequenced sample: peripheral blood. CDR3 in DNA: TGTGCCAGCGGTTACGGGGTACCGACCAACGAGCAGTACTTC. This codes for CASGYGVPTNEQYF.